The clone carrying this T cell receptor (beta chain) has a handful of counts. Its matching antigen is unknown. These data belong to a study of cytomegalovirus exposure and HLA in healthy donors. Study findings and constraints: Reportedly, TCR beta sequences accurately predicted HLA-A and HLA-B alleles in most subjects. Solely CMV serostatus was available to characterize immune exposure.

The V segment lost 6 bases and the J segment 4 bases; nucleotides outside the gene matches: 12. Germline V gene lookup returns CDR1 MNHEY and CDR2 SVGAGI. This CDR3 region has 15 residues. Vbeta (60) and Jbeta (13) primers were used in the PCR. This table comes from immunoSEQ multiplex PCR, and its TCRdb copy is limited to in-frame clones, with some not included. The sample consists of approximately 130,000 clones, around three quarters of them appearing once. The chain recombines TRBV6-5 with TRBJ2-7, with 7 nucleotides matching TRBD1. The sequence was collected from a man aged 30 to 39 in good health and CMV-seronegative. What was sequenced was PBMCs. CDR3 amino acids: CASRQTTQGPYEQYF. CDR3 bases: TGTGCCAGCAGGCAAACGACACAGGGGCCATACGAGCAGTACTTC.